Below, 19 T cell receptor beta chains from the same sample are listed, as sequenced in a study of vaccination effects on CD4 cells after COVID-19 (dated by TCRdb to between 2022 and 2023). The method was the immunoSEQ multiplex PCR assay. TCRdb obtained this table from immuneACCESS and retained in-frame rearrangements with V and J assigned. These tables miss some clones; where compared with another copy, unresolved V genes account for less than half of the shortfall, and the remainder is unexplained. The sample contains about 68,000 clones, 80% of them found a single time. 12% of the sample rests with the top ten. Their target antigens are unknown. The ViraFEST assay stimulated PBMC with viral peptide pools and then used TCR sequencing to identify antigen-specific CD4+ T cell clonotypes by expansion. After approximately 11 days of culture, CD4+ T cells were isolated with the EasySep CD4+ T cell isolation kit. None of the healthy vaccine recipients had a prior SARS-CoV-2 infection, which was confirmed by nucleocapsid antibody tests that came back negative both before and after vaccination.

The specimen was CD4+ T cells from PBMCs cultured with SARS-CoV-2 spike peptides, collected before COVID-19 vaccination. The meaning of the sample's cell subset or site label: SARS-CoV-2 spike overlapping peptide pool stimulation. The receptors were sampled from a human donor who received a COVID-19 vaccine.

The V gene is TRBV7-9, the J gene TRBJ1-1, with D uncertain. Germline V gene lookup returns CDR1 SEHNR and CDR2 FQNEAQ (reference sequence). Trimming cost V 5 bases and J 6 bases, with 13 bases left between them. This CDR3 region has 13 residues. The CDR3 DNA reads TGTGCCAGCAGCCAAGCAGGAGCGGCTGAAGCTTTCTTT. Its protein product is CASSQAGAAEAFF.

The chain is built from TRBV18 and TRBJ2-4, with 8 nucleotides matching TRBD1. V trimming: 3 bases; J trimming: 3 bases; junction bases outside the gene matches: 1. CDR3 length: 14 amino acids. CDR1 is KGHSH and CDR2 is LQKENI in the germline V gene. The DNA for the CDR3 is TGTGCCAGCTCACCGACAGGGGACAAAAACATTCAGTACTTC. Protein: CASSPTGDKNIQYF.

The V and J genes are TRBV5-4 and TRBJ2-2; D not resolved. Per germline, CDR1 SGHNT and CDR2 YYREEE (reference sequence). Trimming left V 2 bases short and J 7 bases short, with 12 bases between. This CDR3 region has 14 residues. The CDR3 coding sequence is TGTGCCAGCAGCTTAGTTCCGACGGGCGGGGAGCTGTTTTTT. Protein product: CASSLVPTGGELFF.

V and J are TRBV5-1 and TRBJ1-1, with D perhaps TRBD1 (5 bases). Germline V lookup: CDR1 SGHRS, CDR2 YFSETQ. Trimming cost V 4 bases and J 10 bases, with 20 bases left between them. CDR3 length: 14 residues. The CDR3 sequence is CASSLTLPGQVAFF. For the CDR3, the DNA is TGCGCCAGCAGCCTCACCCTACCGGGGCAAGTAGCTTTCTTT.

The genes are TRBV30 and TRBJ1-4; TRBD1 might be the D (5 bases). Trimming left V 6 bases short and J 3 bases short, with 14 bases between. Germline lookup yields CDR1 GTSNPN and CDR2 SVGIG (reference sequence). The CDR3 is 14 amino acids. Written as DNA, the CDR3 is TGTGCCTGCCAGGGACTCTCTGCTAATGAAAAACTGTTTTTT. As protein: CACQGLSANEKLFF.

This clone has just one count. The chain couples TRBV5-1 to TRBJ1-4; 8 bases match TRBD1. Germline V lookup: CDR1 SGHRS, CDR2 YFSETQ. V was pared by 3 bases and J by 8 bases, with 12 bases of the junction left unmatched. The CDR3 totals 16 residues. This CDR3 is CASSSRRQGMGEKLFF. CDR3 sequence (DNA): TGCGCCAGCAGCTCCAGGAGACAGGGGATGGGGGAAAAACTGTTTTTT.

J is TRBJ1-2 and V is TRBV24-1, with D unresolved. This CDR3 has 14 amino acids. CDR1 and CDR2 (germline): KGHDR, SFDVKD. Trimming left V 5 bases short and J 4 bases short, with 13 bases between. CDR3 nucleotides: TGTGCCACCAGTGCCCCCCCGGCAGTCTATGGCTACACCTTC. Amino acid sequence: CATSAPPAVYGYTF.

CDR3 nucleotides: TGTGCCAGCAGTCGCAGGGGATTGTTCGATGGCTACACCTTC. Encoded protein: CASSRRGLFDGYTF. V and J are TRBV28 and TRBJ1-2; D is possibly TRBD1 (6 bases). Germline V gene lookup returns CDR1 MDHEN and CDR2 SYDVKM. This CDR3 region has 14 residues. Trimming shortened V by 5 bases and J by 6 bases, and 16 bases separated the two germline ends.

This chain connects TRBV9 to TRBJ2-1; TRBD2 agrees at 11 bases. CDR1 and CDR2 from the germline V gene are SGDLS and YYNGEE. Trimming removed 0 bases from V and 6 bases from J; junction bases left unmatched: 5. The CDR3 is 16 residues long. Here the CDR3 reads CASSVGVLAGGNEQFF. The CDR3 region has the DNA TGTGCCAGCAGCGTAGGGGTCCTAGCGGGGGGCAATGAGCAGTTCTTC.

This clone was seen a few times. V is TRBV5-1 and J is TRBJ1-2; D is possibly TRBD1 (5 bases). Per germline, CDR1 SGHRS and CDR2 YFSETQ. Trimming cost V 5 bases and J 6 bases, with 20 bases left between them. The CDR3 loop spans 15 amino acids. The CDR3 sequence is CASSSTGTTVNGYTF. CDR3 DNA: TGCGCCAGCAGTTCCACCGGGACGACGGTGAATGGCTACACCTTC.

The genes are TRBV7-8 and TRBJ2-3, with 9 nucleotides matching TRBD2. The CDR3 is made up of 17 amino acids. Trimming at V came to 5 bases and at J to 1 base, leaving 10 bases not matched to a gene. CDR1 is SGHVS, CDR2 FQNEAQ, per germline. For the CDR3, the DNA is TGTGCCAGCAGCAGAACCCCACTAGCGGGCCGCACAGATACGCAGTATTTT. Its translation is CASSRTPLAGRTDTQYF.

V and J are TRBV7-2 and TRBJ2-1, with TRBD2 matching 7 bases. V lost 1 base, J lost 0 bases, and 3 bases stayed unmatched. The germline CDR1 and CDR2 sequences are SGHTA and FQGNSA. The CDR3 is 16 amino acids. DNA of the CDR3: TGTGCCAGCAGCTTAGTTGGCGGGAGCTCCTACAATGAGCAGTTCTTC. Translated, it gives CASSLVGGSSYNEQFF.

J is TRBJ1-1 and V is TRBV11-1; D perhaps matches TRBD1 (6 bases). Germline-derived CDR1 and CDR2 are SGHAT and FQDESV (reference sequence). The CDR3 contains 15 residues. V shed 4 bases and J shed 1 base, with 13 bases lying between them. The CDR3 nucleotides read TGTGCCAGCAGCTATAGACAGGTTAAGAACACTGAAGCTTTCTTT. It codes for CASSYRQVKNTEAFF.

The chain recombines TRBV7-3 with TRBJ2-3; D is possibly TRBD2 (7 bases). V was pared by 5 bases and J by 5 bases, with 23 bases between. The length of the CDR3 is 17 residues. In germline, CDR1 is SGHTA, CDR2 FQGTGA. The CDR3 spells CASSLRGGGGDGDTQYF. The CDR3 DNA reads as TGTGCCAGCAGCCTCCGGGGTGGGGGGGGCGATGGAGATACGCAGTATTTT.

This clone was seen a few times. CDR3 region: CASSYNRPNTEAFF. The CDR3 DNA sequence: TGTGCCAGCAGTTACAACAGACCGAACACTGAAGCTTTCTTT. This chain joins TRBV6-6 and TRBJ1-1; D remains ambiguous. Looked up from germline, CDR1 is MNHNY and CDR2 is SVGAGI (reference sequence). The CDR3 is 14 amino acids. Trimming took 2 bases from V and 1 from J, leaving 8 bases between them.

The V call is TRBV5-4, the J call TRBJ2-1; tentative D call: TRBD2 (7 bases). Germline V CDR1 and CDR2: SGHNT, YYREEE (reference sequence). CDR3 length: 16 amino acids. Trimming took 4 bases from V and 5 from J, leaving 19 bases between them. CDR3 amino acids: CASSSPPGGGHNEQFF. The CDR3 coding sequence is TGTGCCAGCAGCAGCCCCCCTGGGGGGGGCCACAATGAGCAGTTCTTC.

This clone was recorded a few times. This chain uses TRBV5-8 with TRBJ2-7; the match to TRBD1 covers 9 bases. The J segment lost 3 bases and the V segment lost 0 bases, leaving 4 bases of the junction unmatched. CDR1 and CDR2 from the germline V gene are SGHTS and YDEGEE. CDR3 size: 15 residues. In DNA form, the CDR3 reads TGTGCCAGCAGCTTGGAAGGGACAGGGATCTACGAGCAGTACGTC. Amino acids: CASSLEGTGIYEQYV.

The rearrangement uses TRBV5-1 and TRBJ2-3; a weak D match, TRBD1 (5 bases). V shed 0 bases and J shed 2 bases, with 10 bases lying between them. This CDR3 contains 15 residues. The germline V gene has CDR1 SGHRS and CDR2 YFSETQ. The CDR3 here is CASSLGQGFTDTQYF. The CDR3 region has the DNA TGCGCCAGCAGCTTGGGGCAGGGATTCACAGATACGCAGTATTTT.

The rearrangement uses TRBV3-1 (or the pseudogene TRBV3-2) and TRBJ1-4; unclear D gene. Trimming pared 0 bases from V and 4 bases from J, leaving 12 bases between. Germline loops: CDR1 LGHDT, CDR2 YNNKEL (reference sequence). The CDR3 is 16 amino acids. In DNA, the CDR3 is TGTGCCAGCAGCCAAGATGGGTCCGGATTTAATGAAAAACTGTTTTTT. Encoded protein: CASSQDGSGFNEKLFF.